The T cell receptor beta chain under discussion was sequenced for a study of CD8+CD57+ T cells in acquired aplastic anemia. Overall study: Roughly 3 ug was the average amount of DNA from sorted CD4+ and CD8+ cells. The study's findings and limits: Any difference that existed in CD8+ Simpson's diversity between patients and controls was not significant. Patients had twenty-nine CD8+ CDR3 sequences in common with controls (the shared set).

Deletions cut 3 bases from V and 6 bases from J, with 11 bases between. The CDR3 is 14 amino acids. Per the germline V gene, CDR1 is LNHDA and CDR2 is SQIVND (reference sequence). Investigators profiled TCR beta VDJ and CDR3 from genomic DNA template. Via MiXCR, TCRdb re-called the reads, giving one row per CDR3 protein. The repertoire holds about 290,000 distinct CDR3 sequences, with under 60% as singletons. Selection for sequencing was limited to patients who had shown CD8+CD57+ cell expansion by flow cytometry. Severe acquired aplastic anemia was present in all patients. As for this clonotype: Antigen specificity is unknown.

The TCR sequence derives from a human donor with aplastic anemia. The sample comprised sorted CD4+, CD8+, or CD8+CD57+ T cells (not recorded which) from PBMCs. This rearrangement joins TRBV19 to TRBJ1-4, with D unresolved. This CDR3 reads CASSMRLHDEKLFF. Written as DNA, the CDR3 is TGTGCCAGTAGTATGAGGCTACATGATGAAAAACTGTTTTTT.